In its sample, the clone carrying this T cell receptor beta chain was seen a few times. What it binds is not known. This CDR3 has 14 residues. The V gene's germline CDR1 is DFQATT and CDR2 SNEGSKA (reference sequence). V lost 4 bases and J lost 0, with 13 bases in between. The data are from a study of CD8 T cells in ankylosing spondylitis. General observations from the study: What appeared characteristic of ankylosing spondylitis blood was a TCR beta motif of 7 or 8 highly homologous variants. The clones that were linked to disease were reported to be significantly enriched in matched synovial fluid samples from ankylosing spondylitis patients. Disease-linked clones were CD8+ and relatively rare in peripheral blood.

Making use of molecular barcodes, quantitative 5'-RACE generated TCR beta libraries. MiXCR was run by TCRdb on the 5' RACE reads, yielding one entry per CDR3 protein. The table has about 800,000 distinct CDR3 sequences, 12% seen once. The chain couples TRBV20-1 to TRBJ2-7; D is perhaps TRBD2 (6 bases). The clonotype was recovered from a male donor with ankylosing spondylitis. The sequencing input was blood, either unsorted or a sorted T cell fraction (not recorded which). The CDR3 region is CSAIPGGFSYEQYF. The DNA for the CDR3 is TGCAGTGCTATCCCTGGAGGGTTCTCCTACGAGCAGTACTTC.